The 15 T cell receptor beta chains in this list originate from one sample, sequenced in a study of T cells in Graves' hyperthyroidism and ophthalmopathy. There were TCR beta CDR3 regions amplified from RNA transcripts. Initially, a first-round RT-PCR of the TCR CDR3 employed the HTBI primer set. Via MiXCR, TCRdb re-called the multiplex PCR reads, giving one row per CDR3 protein. The sample yields more than 300,000 distinct CDR3 sequences, approximately 14% seen once. Source material: blood. Receptors were obtained from a woman aged 60 to 75 with Graves' hyperthyroidism.

The chain uses TRBV2 and TRBJ1-4; D is possibly TRBD1 (5 bases). V gave up 11 bases and J gave up 3 bases, with 13 bases separating them. CDR1 is SNHLY, CDR2 FYNNEI, per germline. This CDR3 comprises 13 residues. As DNA, the CDR3 is TGTGCCGGGCAGAGACAGTCTAATGAAAAACTGTTTTTT. Translating it yields CAGQRQSNEKLFF.

This clonotype was detected only a few times. The chain is built from TRBV10-3 and TRBJ2-1; D gene ambiguous. V was trimmed by 3 bases and J by 0 bases, leaving 18 bases between them. Per the germline V gene, CDR1 is ENHRY and CDR2 is SYGVKD. This CDR3 is built from 18 residues. CDR3 coding DNA: TGTGCCATCAGTGACAGCATCCTCCAATATAGCTCCTACAATGAGCAGTTCTTC. It translates to CAISDSILQYSSYNEQFF.

The table lists this clonotype with a few counts. A much larger clone lies a single base off, so this may be a read error. The V and J genes are TRBV6-5 and TRBJ1-4, with 9 nucleotides matching TRBD1. Germline-derived CDR1 and CDR2 are MNHEY and SVGAGI. V gave up 2 bases and J gave up 5 bases; unmatched junction bases: 0. This CDR3 is built from 14 residues. The CDR3 bases are TGTGCCAGCAGTTACGGGACAGGGAATGAAAAACTGTTTTTT. Residues: CASSYGTGNEKLFF.

The V gene is TRBV6-5, the J gene TRBJ2-5; 11 nucleotides agree with TRBD2. The CDR3 length is 18 residues. Germline-derived CDR1 and CDR2 are MNHEY and SVGAGI. The trim removed 0 bases at V and 2 bases at J, leaving 8 bases unmatched. CDR3 sequence: CASSYSTPGLAEQETQYF. CDR3 coding DNA: TGTGCCAGCAGTTACTCAACTCCGGGACTAGCGGAACAAGAGACCCAGTACTTC.

CDR3 sequence (DNA): TGTGCCAGCAGCCAGGGGAGATCTCTCTCTGGAAACACCATATATTTT. Translating it yields CASSQGRSLSGNTIYF. The chain has TRBV6-1 and TRBJ1-3, with TRBD1 as a possible D gene (6 bases). The V gene lost 6 bases and the J gene lost 0 bases, with 15 bases spanning the gap. This CDR3 has 16 amino acids. Germline values: CDR1 MNHNS, CDR2 SASEGT.

This clonotype was seen at least ten times. This rearrangement joins TRBV7-9 to TRBJ2-5; D not resolved. The CDR3 covers 17 residues. CDR1 and CDR2 from the germline V gene are SEHNR and FQNEAQ (reference sequence). The V end lost 1 base, the J end lost 5 bases, and 20 bases lay between the germline ends. The CDR3 sequence: CASSLVPPVLLFETQYF. The CDR3 DNA is TGTGCCAGCAGCTTAGTTCCCCCTGTTCTACTCTTCGAGACCCAGTACTTC.

Many counts were recorded for this clonotype. The rearrangement uses TRBV12-3 or TRBV12-4 and TRBJ2-3; perhaps TRBD2 as D (5 bases). The CDR3 runs 14 residues. Trimming cost V 6 bases and J 0 bases, with 10 bases left between them. CDR3 in DNA: TGTGCCAGCAGGGAAAGGACTAGCACAGATACGCAGTATTTT. Its translation: CASRERTSTDTQYF.

Ten or more counts support this clonotype. This chain links TRBV6-5 with TRBJ2-5; D perhaps matches TRBD1 (6 bases). CDR1 is MNHEY, CDR2 SVGAGI, per germline. CDR3 length equals 15 residues. V shed 0 bases and J shed 2 bases, with 10 bases lying between them. CDR3: CASSYSGTLQETQYF. CDR3 bases: TGTGCCAGCAGTTACTCGGGGACACTTCAAGAGACCCAGTACTTC.

V gene TRBV7-2 combines with J gene TRBJ2-1, with TRBD2 matching 10 bases. Germline V gene lookup returns CDR1 SGHTA and CDR2 FQGNSA. The CDR3 runs to 19 residues. V dropped 0 bases and J dropped 10; count of bases not matched to a gene: 18. CDR3 in amino acids: CASSLALRMSAGGGGEQFF. The CDR3, as DNA: TGTGCCAGCAGCTTAGCCCTCCGAATGTCAGCGGGGGGGGGAGGGGAGCAGTTCTTC.

The chain combines TRBV3-1 with TRBJ2-6; D may be TRBD1 or TRBD2 (6 bases each). The ends were cut back, 1 base at V and 2 bases at J, with 18 bases in the middle. The germline V gene encodes CDR1 LGHDT and CDR2 YNNKEL (reference sequence). The CDR3 is 19 residues long. The CDR3 region has the DNA TGTGCCAGCAGCCAAGGTCCCCCGGGGGCAGCTACTGGGGCCAACGTCCTGACTTTC. Protein sequence: CASSQGPPGAATGANVLTF.

Regarding this clonotype: Given a much more abundant clone one base away, this may be a read error. This chain joins TRBV27 and TRBJ2-3; a possible D gene is TRBD2 (5 bases). CDR1 and CDR2 from the germline V gene are MNHEY and SMNVEV (reference sequence). CDR3 size: 12 residues. DNA for the CDR3: TGTGCCAGCAGTTTTTGGGGAGATACGCTGTATTTT. Translation: CASSFWGDTLYF.

This clonotype was detected many times. V gene TRBV5-1 combines with J gene TRBJ2-7; D may be TRBD2 (7 bases). V was trimmed by 0 bases and J by 4 bases, leaving 14 bases between them. The CDR3 has 15 residues. The germline CDR1 and CDR2 sequences are SGHRS and YFSETQ. This CDR3 is CASSLGGGAVYEQYF. As DNA, the CDR3 is TGCGCCAGCAGCTTGGGCGGGGGCGCCGTGTACGAGCAGTACTTC.

There are many counts of this clonotype. The chain has TRBV20-1 and TRBJ2-5, with unresolved D. Germline assignment: CDR1 DFQATT and CDR2 SNEGSKA (reference sequence). This CDR3 is 10 amino acids long. Trimming removed 6 bases at V and 5 bases at J, with 7 bases between. The CDR3, as DNA: TGCAGTGCCTCCGGGGAGACCCAGTACTTC. Protein product: CSASGETQYF.

This clonotype was seen at least ten times. The rearrangement joins TRBV2 to TRBJ2-5; unclear D gene. In germline, CDR1 is SNHLY, CDR2 FYNNEI. The V and J ends lost 6 bases and 5 bases respectively, with 16 bases between them. The CDR3 length is 14 residues. The CDR3 loop reads CASRRIGLRETQYF. The CDR3 DNA sequence: TGTGCCAGCAGAAGGATTGGGCTTCGGGAGACCCAGTACTTC.

This clonotype was picked up one time. A much larger clone sits a single nucleotide away, making a read error possible. The rearrangement uses TRBV2 and TRBJ2-2; 9 bases are a match to TRBD1. The CDR3 runs 14 residues. Germline CDR1 SNHLY, CDR2 FYNNEI. Losses at the gene ends were 8 bases for V and 6 bases for J; bases not matched to a gene: 7. In DNA form, the CDR3 reads TGTGCCAGCGGGGGGGACAGGGTCCCCGGGGAGCTGTTTTTT. Its translation: CASGGDRVPGELFF.